The 2 T cell receptor beta chains below all came from one sample that was sequenced in a study of technical replicates of blood from several donors. Some clones are missing from TCRdb's copy, which holds only in-frame ones; the method was immunoSEQ multiplex PCR. The sample yields about 53,000 clones, around 83% seen once. The source material was PBMCs. Receptor source: a human donor in good health. Some clones in this sample may be carry-over from other donors' samples.

The J gene is TRBJ2-7, the V gene TRBV27; TRBD2 might be the D (5 bases). V lost 3 bases and J lost 7, with 10 bases in between. From germline, CDR1 is MNHEY and CDR2 SMNVEV (reference sequence). The CDR3 spans 12 residues. CDR3 coding DNA: TGTGCCAGCAGTTTTGGCACGGGAGAGCAGTACTTC. This encodes CASSFGTGEQYF.

The chain is built from TRBV7-9 and TRBJ2-7, with D tentatively TRBD2 (5 bases). The V gene lost 5 bases and the J gene lost 4 bases, with 12 bases spanning the gap. Looked up from germline, CDR1 is SEHNR and CDR2 is FQNEAQ (reference sequence). This CDR3 is 13 amino acids long. CDR3 sequence (DNA): TGTGCCAGCAGCCCCAGGACTGGGTACGAGCAGTACTTC. Its protein product is CASSPRTGYEQYF.